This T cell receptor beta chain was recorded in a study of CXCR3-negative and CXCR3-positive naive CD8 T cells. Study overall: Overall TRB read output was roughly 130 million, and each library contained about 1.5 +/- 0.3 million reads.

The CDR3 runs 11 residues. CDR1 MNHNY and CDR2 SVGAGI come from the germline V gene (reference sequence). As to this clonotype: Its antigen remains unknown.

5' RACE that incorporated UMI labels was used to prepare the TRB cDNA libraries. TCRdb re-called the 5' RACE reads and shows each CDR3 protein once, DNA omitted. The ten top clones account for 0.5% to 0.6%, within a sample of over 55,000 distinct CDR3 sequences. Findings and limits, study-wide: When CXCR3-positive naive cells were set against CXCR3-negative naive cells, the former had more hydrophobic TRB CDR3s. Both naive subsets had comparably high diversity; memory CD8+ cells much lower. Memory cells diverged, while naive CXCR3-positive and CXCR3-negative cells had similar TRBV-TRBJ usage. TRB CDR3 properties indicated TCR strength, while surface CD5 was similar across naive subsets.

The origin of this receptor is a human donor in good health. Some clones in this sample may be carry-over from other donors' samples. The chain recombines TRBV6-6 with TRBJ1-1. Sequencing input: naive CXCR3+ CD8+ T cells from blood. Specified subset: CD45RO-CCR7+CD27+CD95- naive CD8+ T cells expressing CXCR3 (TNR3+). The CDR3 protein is CASSYSLEAFF.